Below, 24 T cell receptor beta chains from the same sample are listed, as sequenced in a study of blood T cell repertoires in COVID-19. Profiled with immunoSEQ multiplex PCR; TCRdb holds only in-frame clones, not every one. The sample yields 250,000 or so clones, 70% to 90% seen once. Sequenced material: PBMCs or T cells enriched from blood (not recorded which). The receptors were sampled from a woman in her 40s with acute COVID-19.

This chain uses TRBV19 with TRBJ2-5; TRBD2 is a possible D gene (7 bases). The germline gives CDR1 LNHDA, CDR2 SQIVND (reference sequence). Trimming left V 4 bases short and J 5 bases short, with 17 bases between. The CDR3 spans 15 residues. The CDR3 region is CASSTEGGGFETQYF. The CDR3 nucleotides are TGTGCCAGTAGTACTGAAGGGGGGGGCTTCGAGACCCAGTACTTC.

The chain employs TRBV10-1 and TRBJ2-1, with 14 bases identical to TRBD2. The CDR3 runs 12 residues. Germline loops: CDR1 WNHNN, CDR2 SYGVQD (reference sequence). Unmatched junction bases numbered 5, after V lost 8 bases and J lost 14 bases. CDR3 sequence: CASAGLAGVKFF. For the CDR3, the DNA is TGCGCCAGCGCGGGACTAGCGGGAGTTAAGTTCTTC.

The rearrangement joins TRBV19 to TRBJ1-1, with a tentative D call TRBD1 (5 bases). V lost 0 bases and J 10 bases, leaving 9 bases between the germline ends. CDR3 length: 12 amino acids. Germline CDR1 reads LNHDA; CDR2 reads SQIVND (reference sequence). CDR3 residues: CASSIEGGAAFF. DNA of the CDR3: TGTGCCAGTAGTATAGAGGGAGGGGCAGCTTTCTTT.

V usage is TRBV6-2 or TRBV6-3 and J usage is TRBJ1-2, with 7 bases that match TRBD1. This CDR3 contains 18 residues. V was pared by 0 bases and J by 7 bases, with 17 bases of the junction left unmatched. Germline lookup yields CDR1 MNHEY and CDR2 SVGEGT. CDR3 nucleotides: TGTGCCAGCAGTTACTCGAAGCCGGGACAGCCATTCTCCCGTGGCTACACCTTC. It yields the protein CASSYSKPGQPFSRGYTF.

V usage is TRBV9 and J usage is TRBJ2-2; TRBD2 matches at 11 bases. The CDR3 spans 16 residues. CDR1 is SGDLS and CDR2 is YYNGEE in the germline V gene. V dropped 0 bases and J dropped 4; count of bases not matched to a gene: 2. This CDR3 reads CASSVVAGGPTGELFF. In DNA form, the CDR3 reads TGTGCCAGCAGCGTAGTAGCGGGGGGGCCCACCGGGGAGCTGTTTTTT. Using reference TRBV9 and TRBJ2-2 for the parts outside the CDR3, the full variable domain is DSGVTQTPKHLITATGQRVTLRCSPRSGDLSVYWYQQSLDQGLQFLIQYYNGEERAKGNILERFSAQQFPDLHSELNLSSLELGDSALYFCASSVVAGGPTGELFFGEGSRLTVL.

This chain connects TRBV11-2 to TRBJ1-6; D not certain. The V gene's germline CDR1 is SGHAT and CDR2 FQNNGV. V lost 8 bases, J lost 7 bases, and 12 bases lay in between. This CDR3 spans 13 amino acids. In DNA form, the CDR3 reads TGTGCCAGCGTCATTAAGAGAAATTCACCCCTCCACTTT. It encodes CASVIKRNSPLHF. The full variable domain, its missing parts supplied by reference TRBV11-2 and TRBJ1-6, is EAGVAQSPRYKIIEKRQSVAFWCNPISGHATLYWYQQILGQGPKLLIQFQNNGVVDDSQLPKDRFSAERLKGVDSTLKIQPAKLEDSAVYLCASVIKRNSPLHFGNGTRLTVT.

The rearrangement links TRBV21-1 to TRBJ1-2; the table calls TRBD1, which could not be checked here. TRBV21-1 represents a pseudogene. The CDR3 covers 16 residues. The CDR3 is CASRQPTGQGDYGYTF. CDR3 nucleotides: TGTGCCAGCAGACAACCCACGGGACAGGGCGACTATGGCTACACCTTC.

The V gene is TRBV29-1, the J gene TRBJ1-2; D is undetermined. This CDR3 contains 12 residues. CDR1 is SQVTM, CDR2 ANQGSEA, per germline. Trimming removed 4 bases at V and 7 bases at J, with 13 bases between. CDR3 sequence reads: CSVGPEAGGYTF. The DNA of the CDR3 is TGCAGCGTTGGGCCCGAGGCCGGTGGCTACACCTTC.

The chain's CDR3 is CASSQAGWDRSNYGYTF. DNA for the CDR3: TGTGCCAGCAGTCAAGCGGGATGGGACAGGTCAAACTATGGCTACACCTTC. This sequence joins TRBV11-3 and TRBJ1-2, with 8 bases fitting TRBD1. This CDR3 contains 17 residues. CDR1 and CDR2 from the germline V gene are SGHNT and YENEEA. J was trimmed by 2 bases and V by 6 bases; bases with no gene match: 14.

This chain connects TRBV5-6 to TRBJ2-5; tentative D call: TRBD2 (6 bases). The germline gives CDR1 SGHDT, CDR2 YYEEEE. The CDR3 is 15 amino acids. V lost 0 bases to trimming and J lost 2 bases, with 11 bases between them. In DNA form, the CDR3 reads TGTGCCAGCAGCTTGGGCTTGGCGGGACAAGAGACCCAGTACTTC. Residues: CASSLGLAGQETQYF.

The CDR3 spells CASSYGTGRNEKLFF. For the CDR3, the DNA is TGTGCCAGCAGTTACGGGACAGGGAGAAATGAAAAACTGTTTTTT. This chain links TRBV6-5 with TRBJ1-4; 9 bases align to TRBD1. The germline CDR1 and CDR2 sequences are MNHEY and SVGAGI. This CDR3 region has 15 residues. Trimming cost V 2 bases and J 5 bases; bases outside gene matches: 3.

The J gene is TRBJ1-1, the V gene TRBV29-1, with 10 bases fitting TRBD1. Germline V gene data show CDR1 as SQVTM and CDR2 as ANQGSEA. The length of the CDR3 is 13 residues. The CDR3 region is CTAGDRGDTEAFF. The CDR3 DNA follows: TGCACCGCCGGGGACAGGGGTGACACTGAAGCTTTCTTT.

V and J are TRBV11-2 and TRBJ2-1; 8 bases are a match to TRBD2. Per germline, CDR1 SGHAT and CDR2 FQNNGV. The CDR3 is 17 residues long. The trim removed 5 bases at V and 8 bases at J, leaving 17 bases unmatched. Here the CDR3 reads CASSHWAAGRGGDEQFF. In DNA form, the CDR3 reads TGTGCCAGCAGCCATTGGGCTGCCGGGAGGGGGGGAGATGAGCAGTTCTTC.

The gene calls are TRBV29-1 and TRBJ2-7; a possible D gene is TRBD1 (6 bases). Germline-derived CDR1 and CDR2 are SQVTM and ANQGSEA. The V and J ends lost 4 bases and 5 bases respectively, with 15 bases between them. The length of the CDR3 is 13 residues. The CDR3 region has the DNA TGCAGCGTTGTTCCCATCACAGGGAACGAGCAGTACGTC. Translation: CSVVPITGNEQYV.

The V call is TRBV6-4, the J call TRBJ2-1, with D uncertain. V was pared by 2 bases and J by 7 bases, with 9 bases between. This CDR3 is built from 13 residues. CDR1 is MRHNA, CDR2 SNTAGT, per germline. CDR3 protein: CASSDTELNEQFF. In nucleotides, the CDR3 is TGTGCCAGCAGTGACACAGAATTAAATGAGCAGTTCTTC.

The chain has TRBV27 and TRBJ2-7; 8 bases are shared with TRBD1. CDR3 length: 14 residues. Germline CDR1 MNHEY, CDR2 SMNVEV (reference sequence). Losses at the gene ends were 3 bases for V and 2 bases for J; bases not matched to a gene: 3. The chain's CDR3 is CASSFRDRPYEQYV. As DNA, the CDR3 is TGTGCCAGCAGTTTTAGGGACAGGCCCTACGAGCAGTACGTC.

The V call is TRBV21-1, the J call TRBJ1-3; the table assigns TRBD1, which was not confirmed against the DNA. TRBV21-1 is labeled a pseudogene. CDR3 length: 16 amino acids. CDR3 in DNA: TGTGCCAGCAGCAAACCTGGGACATTTAAGGGAAACACCATATATTTT. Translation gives CASSKPGTFKGNTIYF.

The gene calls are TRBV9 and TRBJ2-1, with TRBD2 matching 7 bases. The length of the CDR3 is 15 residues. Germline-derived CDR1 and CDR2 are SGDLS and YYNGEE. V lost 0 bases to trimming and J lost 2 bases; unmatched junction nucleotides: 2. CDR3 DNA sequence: TGTGCCAGCAGCGTAGAGGGAGGGACCTACAATGAGCAGTTCTTC. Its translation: CASSVEGGTYNEQFF. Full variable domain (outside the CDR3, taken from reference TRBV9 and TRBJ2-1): DSGVTQTPKHLITATGQRVTLRCSPRSGDLSVYWYQQSLDQGLQFLIQYYNGEERAKGNILERFSAQQFPDLHSELNLSSLELGDSALYFCASSVEGGTYNEQFFGPGTRLTVL.

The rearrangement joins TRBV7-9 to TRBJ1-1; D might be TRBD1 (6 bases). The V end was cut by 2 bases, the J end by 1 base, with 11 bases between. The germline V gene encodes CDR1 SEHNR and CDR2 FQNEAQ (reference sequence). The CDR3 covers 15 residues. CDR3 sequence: CASSLRRGGNTEAFF. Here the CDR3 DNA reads TGTGCCAGCAGCTTACGGAGAGGGGGGAACACTGAAGCTTTCTTT. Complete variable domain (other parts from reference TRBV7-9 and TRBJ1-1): DTGVSQNPRHKITKRGQNVTFRCDPISEHNRLYWYRQTLGQGPEFLTYFQNEAQLEKSRLLSDRFSAERPKGSFSTLEIQRTEQGDSAMYLCASSLRRGGNTEAFFGQGTRLTVV.

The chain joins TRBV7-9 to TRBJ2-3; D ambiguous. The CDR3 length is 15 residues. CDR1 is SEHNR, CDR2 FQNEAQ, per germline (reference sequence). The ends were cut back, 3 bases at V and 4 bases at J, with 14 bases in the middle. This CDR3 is CASSFPAVGSDTQYF. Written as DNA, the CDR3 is TGTGCCAGCAGCTTCCCGGCCGTGGGCTCAGATACGCAGTATTTT.

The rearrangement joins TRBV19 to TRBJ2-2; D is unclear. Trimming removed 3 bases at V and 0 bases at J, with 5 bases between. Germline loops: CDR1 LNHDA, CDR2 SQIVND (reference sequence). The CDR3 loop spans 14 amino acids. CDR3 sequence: CASSIKSNTGELFF. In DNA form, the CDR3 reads TGTGCCAGTAGTATCAAATCGAACACCGGGGAGCTGTTTTTT.

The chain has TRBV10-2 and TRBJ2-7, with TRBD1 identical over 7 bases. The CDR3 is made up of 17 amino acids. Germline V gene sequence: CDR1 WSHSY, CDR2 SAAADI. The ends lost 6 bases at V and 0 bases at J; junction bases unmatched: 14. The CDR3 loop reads CASSRPRDRAHSYEQYF. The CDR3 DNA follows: TGCGCCAGCAGCCGACCCCGGGACAGAGCTCACTCCTACGAGCAGTACTTC.

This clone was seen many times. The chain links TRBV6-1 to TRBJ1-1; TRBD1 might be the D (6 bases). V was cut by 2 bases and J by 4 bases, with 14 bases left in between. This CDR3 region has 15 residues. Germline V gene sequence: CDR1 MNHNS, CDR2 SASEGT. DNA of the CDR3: TGTGCCAGCAGTGAATTACAGGGAGTGAGCACTGAAGCTTTCTTT. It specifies CASSELQGVSTEAFF.

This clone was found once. The CDR3 region is CASSPLQRDEQYF. CDR3 coding DNA: TGTGCCAGCTCACCTTTACAGAGAGACGAGCAGTACTTC. The chain employs TRBV18 and TRBJ2-7; D not resolved. This CDR3 comprises 13 residues. Trimming took 3 bases from V and 5 from J, leaving 11 bases between them. Germline V gives CDR1 KGHSH, CDR2 LQKENI.